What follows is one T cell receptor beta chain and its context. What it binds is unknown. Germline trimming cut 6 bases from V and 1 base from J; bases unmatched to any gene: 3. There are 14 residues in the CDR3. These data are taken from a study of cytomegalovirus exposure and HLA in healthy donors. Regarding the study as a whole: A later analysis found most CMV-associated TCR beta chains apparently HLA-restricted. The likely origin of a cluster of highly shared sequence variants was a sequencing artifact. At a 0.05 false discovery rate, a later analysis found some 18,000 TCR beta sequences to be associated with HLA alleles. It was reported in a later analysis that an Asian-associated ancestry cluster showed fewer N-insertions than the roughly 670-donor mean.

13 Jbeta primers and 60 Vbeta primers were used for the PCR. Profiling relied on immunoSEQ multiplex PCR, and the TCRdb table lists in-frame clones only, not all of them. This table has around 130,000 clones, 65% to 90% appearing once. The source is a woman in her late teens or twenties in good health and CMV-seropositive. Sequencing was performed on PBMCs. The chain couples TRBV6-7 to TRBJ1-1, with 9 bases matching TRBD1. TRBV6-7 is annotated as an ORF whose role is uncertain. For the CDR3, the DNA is TGTGCCAGCAGCTTGGACAGGGGGAACACTGAAGCTTTCTTT. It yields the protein CASSLDRGNTEAFF.